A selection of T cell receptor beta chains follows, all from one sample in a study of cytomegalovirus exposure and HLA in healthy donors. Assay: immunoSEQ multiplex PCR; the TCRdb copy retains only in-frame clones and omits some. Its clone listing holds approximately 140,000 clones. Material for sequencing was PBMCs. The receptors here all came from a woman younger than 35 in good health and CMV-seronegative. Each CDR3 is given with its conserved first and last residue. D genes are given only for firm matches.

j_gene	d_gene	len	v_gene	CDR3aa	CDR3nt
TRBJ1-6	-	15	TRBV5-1	CASTLGDSKNSPLHF	TGCGCCAGCACCCTTGGGGACTCCAAAAATTCACCCCTCCACTTT
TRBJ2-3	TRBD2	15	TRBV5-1	CASSSGLAATDTQYF	TGCGCCAGCAGCTCGGGACTAGCAGCAACAGATACGCAGTATTTT
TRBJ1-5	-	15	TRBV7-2	CASSLGPDSNQPQHF	TGTGCCAGCAGCTTAGGGCCCGATAGCAATCAGCCCCAGCATTTT
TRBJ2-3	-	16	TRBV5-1	CASSYNRAIGTDTQYF	TGCGCCAGCAGCTATAACAGGGCAATCGGCACAGATACGCAGTATTTT
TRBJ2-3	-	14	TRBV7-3	CASSLTLSTDTQYF	TGTGCCAGCAGCTTAACCCTCAGCACAGATACGCAGTATTTT
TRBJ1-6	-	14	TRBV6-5	CASSDRIYNSPLHF	TGTGCCAGCAGCGACAGGATTTATAATTCACCCCTCCACTTT
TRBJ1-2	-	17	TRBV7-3	CASSLFGPGGANYGYTF	TGTGCCAGCAGCTTATTTGGGCCGGGGGGCGCTAACTATGGCTACACCTTC
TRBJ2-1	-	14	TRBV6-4	CASSDGSQGTEQFF	TGTGCCAGCAGTGACGGGTCCCAGGGTACTGAGCAGTTCTTC
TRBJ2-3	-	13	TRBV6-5	CASHRTITDTQYF	TGTGCCAGCCACCGGACTATCACAGATACGCAGTATTTT
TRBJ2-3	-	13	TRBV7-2	CASSLGSEDTQYF	TGTGCCAGCAGCTTAGGTAGCGAAGATACGCAGTATTTT
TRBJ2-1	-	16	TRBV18	CASSPESGRSYNEQFF	TGTGCCAGCTCACCCGAAAGCGGCAGATCCTACAATGAGCAGTTCTTC
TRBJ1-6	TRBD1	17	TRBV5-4	CASSDRQGSFGFSPLHF	TGTGCCAGCAGCGACCGACAGGGTTCGTTCGGGTTTTCACCCCTCCACTTT
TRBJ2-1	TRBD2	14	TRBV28	CASSPPQGGNEQFF	TGTGCCAGCAGTCCCCCCCAGGGAGGGAATGAGCAGTTCTTC
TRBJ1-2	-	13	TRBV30	CAWSGSENYGYTF	TGTGCCTGGAGTGGGAGTGAGAACTATGGCTACACCTTC
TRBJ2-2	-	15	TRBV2	CASSQDYYNTGELFF	TGTGCCAGCAGTCAAGACTACTATAACACCGGGGAGCTGTTTTTT
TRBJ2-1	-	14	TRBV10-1	CASSEASDNRIQFF	TGCGCCAGCAGTGAGGCTAGCGACAACAGAATTCAGTTCTTC
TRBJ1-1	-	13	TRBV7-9	CASGSEVNTEAFF	TGTGCCAGCGGGTCGGAGGTGAACACTGAAGCTTTCTTT
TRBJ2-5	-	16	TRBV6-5	CASSYSSPRPGGTQYF	TGTGCCAGCAGTTACTCAAGCCCGCGGCCCGGGGGGACCCAGTACTTC
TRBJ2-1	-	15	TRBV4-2	CASSPSGGSYNEQFF	TGTGCCAGCAGCCCTAGTGGCGGCTCCTACAATGAGCAGTTCTTC
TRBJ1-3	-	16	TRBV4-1	CASSQLGLSSGNTIYF	TGCGCCAGCAGCCAACTGGGGCTAAGCTCTGGAAACACCATATATTTT
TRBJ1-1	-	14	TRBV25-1	CASSEYSSGGEAFF	TGTGCCAGCAGTGAATATTCCTCCGGAGGGGAAGCTTTCTTT
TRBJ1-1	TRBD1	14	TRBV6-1	CASSERDRATEAFF	TGTGCCAGCAGTGAAAGGGACAGGGCAACTGAAGCTTTCTTT
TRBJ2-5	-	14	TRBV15	CATSRDQGKETQYF	TGTGCCACCAGCAGAGACCAGGGGAAAGAGACCCAGTACTTC
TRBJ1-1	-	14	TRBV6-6	CASTLGPERTEAFF	TGTGCCAGCACACTAGGCCCCGAAAGAACTGAAGCTTTCTTT